This paragraph reports one T cell receptor beta chain. Its antigen is not identified. The data stem from a study of CD8+ T cells in alopecia areata. On the study more broadly: Treated patients received severity scores based on the percentage of scalp area affected. Findings and caveats of the study: In blood and scalp, many expanded lesional clones persisted during tofacitinib. A single nonresponder leaves the baseline CD8+ expansion link to response uncertain.

V lost 2 bases and J lost 4, with 6 bases in between. The CDR3 extends over 12 amino acids. Germline CDR1 SNHLY, CDR2 FYNNEI. The authors extracted RNA and reverse transcribed it into cDNA as the sequencing template. Method: immunoSEQ multiplex PCR; TCRdb's copy keeps in-frame clones and lacks some. The sample holds roughly 250,000 clones, 60% seen once. The treatment: oral pan-JAK inhibitor, 5-10 mg twice daily. The material was CD4+ T cells sorted from blood, obtained between weeks 51 and 52, from a patient treated with tofacitinib. The chain has TRBV2 and TRBJ2-7; no definite D call. This receptor was taken from a human donor with alopecia areata. Here the CDR3 DNA reads TGTGCCAGCAGTGAACGGAAATACGAGCAGTACTTC. This sequence encodes CASSERKYEQYF.